Listed here are 30 T cell receptor beta chains from one sample, sequenced in a study of shared clonotypes between healthy human individuals. The assay was immunoSEQ multiplex PCR, and TCRdb's table has in-frame clones only and misses some. The sample contains about 580,000 clones, about 98% of which appear only once. Naive CD8 cells lacked CD45RO, underwent positive selection for CCR7 and left out terminally differentiated effector memory CD45RA+ cells. The sample was naive CD8+ T cells sorted from blood. These TCRs come from a man aged 25-45 years in good health.

V is TRBV29-1 and J is TRBJ2-1; D unresolved. CDR1 and CDR2 from the germline V gene are SQVTM and ANQGSEA. V lost 8 bases, J lost 5 bases, and 10 bases lay in between. The CDR3 extends over 11 amino acids. The CDR3 spells CSPLTHNEQFF. CDR3 nucleotides: TGCAGCCCTCTGACTCACAATGAGCAGTTCTTC.

This clone was seen a single time. The rearrangement joins TRBV7-9 to TRBJ1-2; TRBD1 might be the D (5 bases). Germline assignment: CDR1 SEHNR and CDR2 FQNEAQ (reference sequence). V was shortened by 3 bases and J by 5 bases, with 13 bases between the two germline ends. The CDR3 contains 14 residues. The CDR3 sequence: CASSFGGEPYGYTF. CDR3 in DNA: TGTGCCAGCAGCTTTGGAGGGGAACCTTATGGCTACACCTTC.

The chain joins TRBV7-9 to TRBJ1-3, with D unresolved. CDR1 and CDR2 from the germline V gene are SEHNR and FQNEAQ (reference sequence). V lost 5 bases and J 0 bases, leaving 17 bases between the germline ends. CDR3 length equals 17 residues. The DNA for the CDR3 is TGTGCCAGCAGCCAGTTTACCGGAGGTAACTCTGGAAACACCATATATTTT. This sequence encodes CASSQFTGGNSGNTIYF.

The chain uses TRBV28 and TRBJ2-3, with D perhaps matching TRBD2 (6 bases). This CDR3 region has 17 residues. V was pared by 8 bases and J by 7 bases, with 28 bases between. CDR1 is MDHEN, CDR2 SYDVKM, per germline. The CDR3 protein is CASHVRQPGLRSNTQYF. CDR3 DNA sequence: TGTGCCAGCCACGTTCGCCAACCGGGACTTCGATCTAATACGCAGTATTTT.

The chain has TRBV6-5 and TRBJ2-7; D tentatively fits TRBD1 or TRBD2 (5 bases each). This CDR3 spans 12 amino acids. The V end was cut by 2 bases, the J end by 6 bases, with 8 bases between. The germline V gene has CDR1 MNHEY and CDR2 SVGAGI. The CDR3 coding sequence is TGTGCCAGCAGTTACCCCGGGGCCGAGCAGTACTTC. This sequence encodes CASSYPGAEQYF.

This clone was detected only once. The V gene is TRBV28, the J gene TRBJ2-5, with D perhaps assigned TRBD1 or TRBD2 (5 bases each). Trimming cost V 3 bases and J 5 bases, with 13 bases left between them. This CDR3 spans 14 amino acids. The germline V gene has CDR1 MDHEN and CDR2 SYDVKM. CDR3 loop: CASSFLTGRETQYF. The CDR3 coding sequence is TGTGCCAGCAGTTTCCTAACGGGGCGGGAGACCCAGTACTTC. The full variable domain, in which reference TRBV28 and TRBJ2-5 provide the parts outside the CDR3, is DVKVTQSSRYLVKRTGEKVFLECVQDMDHENMFWYRQDPGLGLRLIYFSYDVKMKEKGDIPEGYSVSREKKERFSLILESASTNQTSMYLCASSFLTGRETQYFGPGTRLLVL.

J is TRBJ2-7 and V is TRBV5-1; TRBD2 agrees at 7 bases. Germline V CDR1 and CDR2: SGHRS, YFSETQ. CDR3 length equals 14 residues. The V and J ends lost 2 bases and 0 bases, in that order; junction bases with no gene match: 2. CDR3 DNA sequence: TGCGCCAGCAGCTTTGCTAGCGGCTCCTACGAGCAGTACTTC. It codes for CASSFASGSYEQYF.

V and J are TRBV11-3 and TRBJ2-7; the D gene is possibly TRBD1 (6 bases). Trimming took off 4 bases at V and 0 bases at J, with 13 bases between the two ends. CDR3 length: 15 residues. Germline values: CDR1 SGHNT, CDR2 YENEEA. CDR3 region: CASSSNRDGSYEQYF. As DNA, the CDR3 is TGTGCCAGCAGCTCAAACAGGGACGGCTCCTACGAGCAGTACTTC.

This chain joins TRBV5-6 and TRBJ2-7; 11 positions agree with TRBD2. The V gene end was trimmed by 6 bases and the J gene end by 0 bases; junction bases not matched to a gene: 11. CDR3 length: 17 amino acids. Germline assignment: CDR1 SGHDT and CDR2 YYEEEE. Here the CDR3 reads CASIKAGLADSSYEQYF. For the CDR3, the DNA is TGTGCCAGCATTAAAGCGGGACTAGCGGATAGCTCCTACGAGCAGTACTTC. Using reference TRBV5-6 and TRBJ2-7 for the parts outside the CDR3, the full variable domain is DAGVTQSPTHLIKTRGQQVTLRCSPKSGHDTVSWYQQALGQGPQFIFQYYEEEERQRGNFPDRFSGHQFPNYSSELNVNALLLGDSALYLCASIKAGLADSSYEQYFGPGTRLTVT.

The chain uses TRBV28 and TRBJ2-3; D is undetermined. The V gene lost 2 bases and the J gene lost 0 bases, with 6 bases spanning the gap. This CDR3 has 14 residues. Germline CDR1 reads MDHEN; CDR2 reads SYDVKM. The chain's CDR3 is CASSLPASTDTQYF. The CDR3 DNA reads as TGTGCCAGCAGTTTACCGGCTAGCACAGATACGCAGTATTTT. Based on the CDR3 plus reference TRBV28 and TRBJ2-3, the full variable domain is DVKVTQSSRYLVKRTGEKVFLECVQDMDHENMFWYRQDPGLGLRLIYFSYDVKMKEKGDIPEGYSVSREKKERFSLILESASTNQTSMYLCASSLPASTDTQYFGPGTRLTVL.

The rearrangement uses TRBV29-1 and TRBJ2-1; the D is unclear. The CDR3 runs to 15 residues. The germline V and J ends were trimmed by 1 base and 0 bases, with 10 bases remaining between them. CDR1 and CDR2 from the germline V gene are SQVTM and ANQGSEA. The CDR3 is CSVEGPLSSYNEQFF. CDR3 in DNA: TGCAGCGTTGAAGGGCCTTTGAGCTCCTACAATGAGCAGTTCTTC.

This rearrangement joins TRBV5-4 to TRBJ1-2; perhaps TRBD1 as D (5 bases). Per the germline V gene, CDR1 is SGHNT and CDR2 is YYREEE (reference sequence). CDR3 length: 14 residues. V was trimmed by 6 bases and J by 2 bases, leaving 14 bases between them. The CDR3 DNA reads TGTGCCAGCACCTCAATTGGGGCCAACTATGGCTACACCTTC. Its protein product is CASTSIGANYGYTF. The full variable domain, completed using reference TRBV5-4 and TRBJ1-2, is ETGVTQSPTHLIKTRGQQVTLRCSSQSGHNTVSWYQQALGQGPQFIFQYYREEENGRGNFPPRFSGLQFPNYSSELNVNALELDDSALYLCASTSIGANYGYTFGSGTRLTVV.

V gene TRBV19 combines with J gene TRBJ1-1; D is ambiguous. CDR3 length: 15 residues. Trimming pared 3 bases from V and 0 bases from J, leaving 11 bases between. Per the germline V gene, CDR1 is LNHDA and CDR2 is SQIVND (reference sequence). CDR3 sequence: CASSINGNLNTEAFF. The CDR3 coding sequence is TGTGCCAGTAGTATCAACGGAAATTTGAACACTGAAGCTTTCTTT.

The CDR3 DNA follows: TGCAGCGGTGGACGTCGTATGCTCCCCCGATGTCGACAGGGCGGGTATACGCAGTATTTT. It codes for CSGGRRMLPRCRQGGYTQYF. The chain couples TRBV29-1 to TRBJ2-3; 7 positions match TRBD1. Per germline, CDR1 SQVTM and CDR2 ANQGSEA. The CDR3 is 20 amino acids. The J segment lost 7 bases and the V segment lost 7 bases, leaving 32 bases of the junction unmatched.

The chain has TRBV27 and TRBJ2-1, with TRBD2 matching over 7 bases. This CDR3 comprises 14 residues. Germline CDR1 is MNHEY and CDR2 is SMNVEV (reference sequence). The ends lost 5 bases at V and 10 bases at J; junction bases unmatched: 11. The chain's CDR3 is CASSPLSGGNEQFF. The CDR3 nucleotides read TGTGCCAGCAGTCCTCTATCGGGGGGTAACGAGCAGTTCTTC.

The CDR3 loop is CASSLGLAISYEQYF. CDR3 sequence (DNA): TGTGCCAGCAGCTTGGGTCTAGCGATCTCCTACGAGCAGTACTTC. V is TRBV5-4 and J is TRBJ2-7; D possibly corresponds to TRBD2 (6 bases). CDR1 is SGHNT and CDR2 is YYREEE in the germline V gene (reference sequence). Trimming removed 0 bases from V and 0 bases from J, with 10 bases in between. This CDR3 contains 15 residues. The complete variable domain, with remaining parts taken from reference TRBV5-4 and TRBJ2-7, reads ETGVTQSPTHLIKTRGQQVTLRCSSQSGHNTVSWYQQALGQGPQFIFQYYREEENGRGNFPPRFSGLQFPNYSSELNVNALELDDSALYLCASSLGLAISYEQYFGPGTRLTVT.

The genes are TRBV7-8 and TRBJ2-2; no firm D call. Germline V CDR1 and CDR2: SGHVS, FQNEAQ. This CDR3 has 14 amino acids. Deletions cut 4 bases from V and 4 bases from J, with 10 bases between. CDR3 region: CASSSAPFTGELFF. The CDR3 region has the DNA TGTGCCAGCAGCTCGGCCCCGTTCACCGGGGAGCTGTTTTTT.

In its sample, this clone was seen once. The V call is TRBV30, the J call TRBJ2-1; TRBD1 or TRBD2 may be the D gene (5 bases each). Trimming cost V 2 bases and J 10 bases, with 15 bases left between them. Germline V gene sequence: CDR1 GTSNPN, CDR2 SVGIG (reference sequence). CDR3 length equals 13 residues. CDR3 region: CAWSTPGTTEQFF. The CDR3 coding sequence is TGTGCCTGGAGTACCCCGGGGACCACAGAGCAGTTCTTC.

V usage is TRBV10-3 and J usage is TRBJ2-1; D is undetermined. The CDR3 spans 13 residues. With 3 bases removed from V and 8 bases from J, the gap between germline ends came to 11 bases. The germline V gene has CDR1 ENHRY and CDR2 SYGVKD. CDR3 loop: CAISEFGMDEQFF. In DNA form, the CDR3 reads TGTGCCATCAGTGAATTCGGTATGGATGAGCAGTTCTTC.

The rearrangement joins TRBV29-1 to TRBJ2-5, with unresolved D. The germline CDR1 and CDR2 sequences are SQVTM and ANQGSEA. This CDR3 spans 12 amino acids. Trimming took 1 base from V and 3 from J, leaving 6 bases between them. CDR3 coding DNA: TGCAGCGTTGAAGGCAGGAAAGAGACCCAGTACTTC. Amino acid sequence: CSVEGRKETQYF.

The chain recombines TRBV10-3 with TRBJ2-3; D perhaps matches TRBD2 (6 bases). The CDR3 has 17 amino acids. Germline V gene sequence: CDR1 ENHRY, CDR2 SYGVKD. V was clipped by 7 bases and J by 1 base, with 21 bases between them. The CDR3 nucleotides read TGTGCCATCACCGGGACTCAATCCCCCGGAGGCACAGATACGCAGTATTTT. It encodes CAITGTQSPGGTDTQYF.

The chain has TRBV5-6 and TRBJ2-3, with TRBD2 identical over 11 bases. V was pared by 0 bases and J by 6 bases, with 3 bases of the junction left unmatched. Per germline, CDR1 SGHDT and CDR2 YYEEEE. CDR3 length: 15 amino acids. The DNA of the CDR3 is TGTGCCAGCAGCTTGGTAGCGGGAGGGCCTGATACGCAGTATTTT. Amino acids: CASSLVAGGPDTQYF. Looking up the rest from reference TRBV5-6 and TRBJ2-3 gives the full variable domain: DAGVTQSPTHLIKTRGQQVTLRCSPKSGHDTVSWYQQALGQGPQFIFQYYEEEERQRGNFPDRFSGHQFPNYSSELNVNALLLGDSALYLCASSLVAGGPDTQYFGPGTRLTVL.

This chain links TRBV7-6 with TRBJ2-1; 12 nucleotides match TRBD2. V lost 5 bases and J lost 6; bases outside the gene matches: 5. The length of the CDR3 is 15 residues. The germline V gene encodes CDR1 SGHVS and CDR2 FNYEAQ. The CDR3 coding sequence is TGTGCCAGCAGCCGAGGACTAGCGGGACTCAATGAGCAGTTCTTC. As protein: CASSRGLAGLNEQFF. The complete variable domain, with remaining parts taken from reference TRBV7-6 and TRBJ2-1, reads GAGVSQSPRYKVTKRGQDVALRCDPISGHVSLYWYRQALGQGPEFLTYFNYEAQQDKSGLPNDRFSAERPEGSISTLTIQRTEQRDSAMYRCASSRGLAGLNEQFFGPGTRLTVL.

The V call is TRBV7-9, the J call TRBJ2-5, with D possibly matching TRBD2 (6 bases). The closer fit of TRBJ2-7 to the DNA end suggests the J call may be wrong. The germline CDR1 and CDR2 sequences are SEHNR and FQNEAQ (reference sequence). CDR3 length: 14 residues. The CDR3 loop reads CASSPSGLTLEQYF. Written as DNA, the CDR3 is TGTGCCAGCAGCCCGTCGGGACTTACCCTCGAGCAGTACTTC.

The chain joins TRBV9 to TRBJ2-1; 11 bases fit TRBD2. The CDR3 runs 15 residues. The junction had 9 bases not matched to a gene; V was cut back by 4 bases and J by 9 bases. Germline values: CDR1 SGDLS, CDR2 YYNGEE. CDR3 DNA: TGTGCCAGCAGCCGAACTAGCGGGAGTGGCGCTGAGCAGTTCTTC. As protein: CASSRTSGSGAEQFF.

In this sample, this clone turned up once. The chain links TRBV7-9 to TRBJ2-7, with TRBD2 identical over 15 bases. V dropped 5 bases and J dropped 4; count of bases not matched to a gene: 6. Germline V gene data show CDR1 as SEHNR and CDR2 as FQNEAQ (reference sequence). The CDR3 contains 16 residues. In nucleotides, the CDR3 is TGTGCCAGCAGCGGACTAGCGGGAGGGGGCCGATACGAGCAGTACTTC. This sequence encodes CASSGLAGGGRYEQYF.

J is TRBJ2-2 and V is TRBV10-3; 13 bases map to TRBD2. The ends lost 4 bases at V and 7 bases at J; junction bases unmatched: 9. The V gene's germline CDR1 is ENHRY and CDR2 SYGVKD. CDR3 size: 17 residues. CDR3 in DNA: TGTGCCATCAGTGGCAGGACTAGCGGGAGAGGGGGCGGGGAGCTGTTTTTT. Translated: CAISGRTSGRGGGELFF.

This chain connects TRBV11-2 to TRBJ2-7; D is uncertain. The CDR3 loop spans 13 amino acids. CDR1 and CDR2 (germline): SGHAT, FQNNGV. V was clipped by 7 bases and J by 2 bases, with 12 bases between them. The CDR3 nucleotides read TGTGCCAGCAACCATATTATTACCTACGAGCAGTACTTC. Translated, it gives CASNHIITYEQYF.

The gene calls are TRBV9 and TRBJ1-2, with a possible D match to TRBD1 (5 bases). CDR1 is SGDLS, CDR2 YYNGEE, per germline. The CDR3 runs to 16 residues. Deletions cut 0 bases from V and 3 bases from J, with 15 bases between. The CDR3, as DNA: TGTGCCAGCAGCGTAGAGATGGGGGGGACCCACTATGGCTACACCTTC. As protein: CASSVEMGGTHYGYTF.

This chain connects TRBV28 to TRBJ2-5; tentative D call: TRBD1 (5 bases). Between the trimmed V and J ends, which lost 6 bases and 5 bases, there was a span of 10 bases. This CDR3 has 12 residues. Per germline, CDR1 MDHEN and CDR2 SYDVKM. The CDR3 DNA sequence: TGTGCCAGCAGCCAGGGATTGGAGACCCAGTACTTC. Residues: CASSQGLETQYF.